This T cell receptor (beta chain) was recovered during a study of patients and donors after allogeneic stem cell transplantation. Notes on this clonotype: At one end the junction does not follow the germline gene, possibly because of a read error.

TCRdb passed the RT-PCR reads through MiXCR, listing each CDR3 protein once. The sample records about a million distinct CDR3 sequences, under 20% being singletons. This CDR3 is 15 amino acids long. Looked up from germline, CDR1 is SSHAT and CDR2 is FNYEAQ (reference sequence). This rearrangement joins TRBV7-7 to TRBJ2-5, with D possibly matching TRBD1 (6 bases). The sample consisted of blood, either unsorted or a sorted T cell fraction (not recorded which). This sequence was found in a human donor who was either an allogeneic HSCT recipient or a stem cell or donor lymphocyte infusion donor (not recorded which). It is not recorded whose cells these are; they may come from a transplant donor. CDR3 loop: CASSLGGPEQETQYF. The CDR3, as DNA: TGTGCTAGCAGCTTAGGGGGACCCGAACAAGAGACCCAGTACTTC.